This passage covers 20 T cell receptor beta chains from one sample sequenced in a study of blood T cell repertoires in COVID-19. Some clones are missing from TCRdb's copy, which holds only in-frame ones; the method was immunoSEQ multiplex PCR. Among 100,000 to 130,000 clones listed, more than 70% were seen once. The sequencing input was peripheral blood. The receptors come from a man aged 50-60 years with active or convalescent COVID-19.

The chain couples TRBV19 to TRBJ2-2, with 10 positions matching TRBD2. This CDR3 has 16 amino acids. The germline CDR1 and CDR2 sequences are LNHDA and SQIVND (reference sequence). V gave up 6 bases and J gave up 1 base; unmatched junction bases: 5. The CDR3 sequence is CASRTGLAVNTGELFF. DNA of the CDR3: TGTGCCAGTAGGACCGGACTAGCGGTGAACACCGGGGAGCTGTTTTTT. Variable domain in full (rest from reference TRBV19 and TRBJ2-2): DGGITQSPKYLFRKEGQNVTLSCEQNLNHDAMYWYRQDPGQGLRLIYYSQIVNDFQKGDIAEGYSVSREKKESFPLTVTSAQKNPTAFYLCASRTGLAVNTGELFFGEGSRLTVL.

The chain's CDR3 is CASSLAPGNYEQYF. The CDR3 DNA is TGCGCCAGCAGCTTGGCCCCGGGGAACTACGAGCAGTACTTC. The chain joins TRBV5-1 to TRBJ2-7; D is possibly TRBD2 (5 bases). With 0 bases removed from V and 3 bases from J, the gap between germline ends came to 10 bases. Germline V gene lookup returns CDR1 SGHRS and CDR2 YFSETQ. CDR3 length equals 14 residues.

This clone is a singleton in its sample. The V gene is TRBV19, the J gene TRBJ2-2; perhaps TRBD2 as D (5 bases). The CDR3 totals 15 residues. V lost 2 bases, J lost 4 bases, and 11 bases lay in between. Germline V gene sequence: CDR1 LNHDA, CDR2 SQIVND (reference sequence). CDR3: CASSIIGSVTGELFF. CDR3 DNA: TGTGCCAGTAGTATAATAGGGAGCGTCACCGGGGAGCTGTTTTTT.

This rearrangement joins TRBV18 to TRBJ2-7; a weak D match, TRBD1 (7 bases). The CDR3 contains 15 residues. V lost 6 bases and J lost 6, with 21 bases in between. Germline CDR1 is KGHSH and CDR2 is LQKENI. CDR3 nucleotide sequence: TGTGCCAGCTCCCAGCAGGGGGGAGCGGGTGTCGAGCAGTACTTC. Translation gives CASSQQGGAGVEQYF.

The J gene is TRBJ2-3, the V gene TRBV7-6; 11 bases are a match to TRBD2. CDR1 and CDR2 (germline): SGHVS, FNYEAQ. This CDR3 spans 21 amino acids. Trimming at V came to 5 bases and at J to 1 base, leaving 20 bases not matched to a gene. CDR3 in DNA: TGTGCCAGCAGCACGCGACTAGCGGGGCTTCAATTTCGAAGAGGCACAGATACGCAGTATTTT. Its protein is CASSTRLAGLQFRRGTDTQYF.

The CDR3: CASSLADVRADTQYF. The CDR3 bases are TGCGCCAGCAGCTTGGCCGACGTTCGGGCAGATACGCAGTATTTT. The J gene is TRBJ2-3, the V gene TRBV5-1, with unresolved D. With 0 bases removed from V and 4 bases from J, the gap between germline ends came to 12 bases. The CDR3 spans 15 residues. Germline V gene lookup returns CDR1 SGHRS and CDR2 YFSETQ. The full variable domain, with the rest looked up from reference TRBV5-1 and TRBJ2-3, is KAGVTQTPRYLIKTRGQQVTLSCSPISGHRSVSWYQQTPGQGLQFLFEYFSETQRNKGNFPGRFSGRQFSNSRSEMNVSTLELGDSALYLCASSLADVRADTQYFGPGTRLTVL.

This clone was observed once. The chain couples TRBV4-3 to TRBJ2-6; TRBD1 agrees at 9 bases. The trim removed 5 bases at V and 3 bases at J, leaving 5 bases unmatched. CDR1 is LGHNA and CDR2 is YSLEER in the germline V gene. The CDR3 has 16 residues. Here the CDR3 reads CASSARTGVGANVLTF. As DNA, the CDR3 is TGCGCCAGCAGCGCGCGGACAGGGGTTGGGGCCAACGTCCTGACTTTC.

The V and J genes are TRBV7-8 and TRBJ2-5; the D is unclear. Germline CDR1 SGHVS, CDR2 FQNEAQ. This CDR3 comprises 14 residues. Trimming took 1 base from V and 5 from J, leaving 11 bases between them. In DNA, the CDR3 is TGTGCCAGCAGCTTAGATGGCTTCCACGAGACCCAGTACTTC. Its translation is CASSLDGFHETQYF.

The chain carries TRBV7-2 and TRBJ2-7; D is unclear. This CDR3 has 15 residues. Germline V CDR1 and CDR2: SGHTA, FQGNSA. V gave up 5 bases and J gave up 4 bases, with 18 bases separating them. The CDR3, as DNA: TGTGCCAGCAGCCCCGGCTCGAACGAGGTATACGAGCAGTACTTC. Translation: CASSPGSNEVYEQYF.

The J gene is TRBJ1-2, the V gene TRBV7-2, with 9 bases aligning to TRBD1. CDR1 is SGHTA, CDR2 FQGNSA, per germline. The junction had 6 bases not matched to a gene; V was cut back by 5 bases and J by 5 bases. The length of the CDR3 is 14 residues. CDR3: CASSRTGVVYGYTF. As DNA, the CDR3 is TGTGCCAGCAGCCGGACAGGGGTCGTGTATGGCTACACCTTC. The full variable domain, with the rest looked up from reference TRBV7-2 and TRBJ1-2, is GAGVSQSPSNKVTEKGKDVELRCDPISGHTALYWYRQSLGQGLEFLIYFQGNSAPDKSGLPSDRFSAERTGGSVSTLTIQRTQQEDSAVYLCASSRTGVVYGYTFGSGTRLTVV.

This rearrangement joins TRBV14 to TRBJ2-5; TRBD2 matches at 7 bases. CDR1 is SGHDN and CDR2 is FVKESK in the germline V gene. The length of the CDR3 is 14 residues. J lost 9 bases, V lost 1 base, and 8 bases had no gene match. CDR3 sequence: CASSQGVWEGAQYF. The CDR3 DNA is TGTGCCAGCAGCCAAGGCGTCTGGGAGGGTGCCCAGTACTTC.

This rearrangement joins TRBV12-3 or TRBV12-4 to TRBJ1-1; no definite D call. Trimming stripped 3 bases from V and 0 bases from J, with 5 bases between. CDR3 length equals 13 residues. The DNA for the CDR3 is TGTGCCAGCAGTTTGGGCATGAACACTGAAGCTTTCTTT. Its protein is CASSLGMNTEAFF.

The chain is built from TRBV7-6 and TRBJ2-1; 8 bases agree with TRBD2. The CDR3 contains 15 residues. CDR1 is SGHVS and CDR2 is FNYEAQ in the germline V gene. V lost 1 base and J lost 9; bases outside the gene matches: 8. This CDR3 reads CASSLGGTRRIEQFF. The DNA of the CDR3 is TGTGCCAGCAGCTTAGGAGGGACTAGGAGGATTGAGCAGTTCTTC.

The J gene is TRBJ1-5, the V gene TRBV4-2; D gene unclear. Germline CDR1 reads LGHNA; CDR2 reads YNFKEQ. The CDR3 contains 14 residues. The germline V and J ends were trimmed by 1 base and 5 bases, with 9 bases remaining between them. CDR3 DNA sequence: TGTGCCAGCAGCCAAGGTCGCACAGATCAGCCCCAGCATTTT. Protein sequence: CASSQGRTDQPQHF.

This clone has a single count. The rearrangement joins TRBV5-4 to TRBJ2-2; 9 bases match TRBD1. Germline-derived CDR1 and CDR2 are SGHNT and YYREEE (reference sequence). The J segment lost 5 bases and the V segment lost 4 bases, leaving 6 bases of the junction unmatched. The CDR3 sequence is 15 residues long. As DNA, the CDR3 is TGTGCCAGCAGCCCTCGGGACAGGGTTACCGGGGAGCTGTTTTTT. Residues: CASSPRDRVTGELFF.

The chain recombines TRBV5-1 with TRBJ2-7; 7 bases agree with TRBD1. CDR1 SGHRS and CDR2 YFSETQ come from the germline V gene. Unmatched junction bases numbered 2, after V lost 1 base and J lost 1 base. CDR3 length equals 14 residues. DNA of the CDR3: TGCGCCAGCAGCTTGACAGGGGAGTCCTACGAGCAGTACTTC. It translates to CASSLTGESYEQYF.

The V gene is TRBV19, the J gene TRBJ2-1; D is possibly TRBD1 (6 bases). This CDR3 has 12 amino acids. The germline V gene encodes CDR1 LNHDA and CDR2 SQIVND (reference sequence). Trimming removed 0 bases from V and 9 bases from J, with 6 bases in between. The CDR3 region has the DNA TGTGCCAGTAGTATAGAGGGGGCTGAGCAGTTCTTC. Amino acids: CASSIEGAEQFF.

The V gene is TRBV7-6, the J gene TRBJ1-2, with D unclear. Trimming shortened V by 1 base and J by 4 bases, and 13 bases separated the two germline ends. CDR3 length: 15 residues. Germline V CDR1 and CDR2: SGHVS, FNYEAQ. DNA for the CDR3: TGTGCCAGCAGCTTAGAGGAGTGGGCGGGCTATGGCTACACCTTC. It specifies CASSLEEWAGYGYTF.

The chain uses TRBV2 and TRBJ2-7, with a tentative D call TRBD2 (6 bases). The CDR3 spans 13 residues. V shed 8 bases and J shed 4 bases, with 15 bases lying between them. In germline, CDR1 is SNHLY, CDR2 FYNNEI. The CDR3 is CASGDSGGYEQYF. CDR3 in DNA: TGTGCCAGCGGGGACTCCGGCGGGTACGAGCAGTACTTC.

The chain recombines TRBV25-1 with TRBJ1-1, with unresolved D. The CDR3 runs to 14 residues. The germline V gene has CDR1 MGHDK and CDR2 SYGVNS. The germline V and J ends were trimmed by 6 bases and 1 base, with 12 bases remaining between them. DNA for the CDR3: TGTGCCAGCAGCCTCCGAGCGGAGAACACTGAAGCTTTCTTT. Amino acids: CASSLRAENTEAFF.